These 24 T cell receptor beta chains share one sample of origin, sequenced in a study of blood T cell repertoires in COVID-19. Sequencing used immunoSEQ multiplex PCR; TCRdb keeps in-frame clones, though not all of them. The sample includes about 120,000 clones, just under 85% of them seen just once. The sequenced sample consisted of peripheral blood. The receptor source for this set is a man between 65 and 80 years old with active or convalescent COVID-19.

The rearrangement uses TRBV19 and TRBJ2-3; 9 bases map to TRBD1. This CDR3 has 14 amino acids. Germline V lookup: CDR1 LNHDA, CDR2 SQIVND (reference sequence). The trim removed 4 bases at V and 1 base at J, leaving 0 bases unmatched. The CDR3 sequence is CASSNRGRTDTQYF. CDR3 nucleotide sequence: TGTGCCAGTAGTAACAGGGGGCGCACAGATACGCAGTATTTT.

The V and J genes are TRBV14 and TRBJ1-1, with 7 bases identical to TRBD1. With V trimmed by 5 bases and J by 1 base, 7 bases remained unmatched. CDR1 is SGHDN, CDR2 FVKESK, per germline. The CDR3 spans 15 residues. CDR3 loop: CASSELTGTNTEAFF. In nucleotides, the CDR3 is TGTGCCAGCAGCGAATTGACAGGGACGAACACTGAAGCTTTCTTT.

The chain combines TRBV5-1 with TRBJ2-1, with 8 bases lining up with TRBD1. The length of the CDR3 is 13 residues. Germline assignment: CDR1 SGHRS and CDR2 YFSETQ. Trimming took 9 bases from V and 8 from J; bases not matched to a gene: 10. The CDR3: CATARGLRDEQFF. CDR3 DNA: TGCGCCACCGCCAGGGGGCTCCGAGATGAGCAGTTCTTC. The complete variable domain, with remaining parts taken from reference TRBV5-1 and TRBJ2-1, reads KAGVTQTPRYLIKTRGQQVTLSCSPISGHRSVSWYQQTPGQGLQFLFEYFSETQRNKGNFPGRFSGRQFSNSRSEMNVSTLELGDSALYLCATARGLRDEQFFGPGTRLTVL.

V and J are TRBV7-2 and TRBJ2-1; 10 nucleotides agree with TRBD2. V shed 4 bases, J shed 7 bases, and the junction held 7 bases outside the gene matches. CDR3 size: 15 residues. The germline V gene has CDR1 SGHTA and CDR2 FQGNSA. CDR3 in amino acids: CASSSKRGGRNEQFF. CDR3 DNA sequence: TGTGCCAGCAGCTCGAAGCGGGGGGGGCGGAATGAGCAGTTCTTC.

The genes are TRBV19 and TRBJ1-2, with 9 nucleotides matching TRBD1. The V gene's germline CDR1 is LNHDA and CDR2 SQIVND (reference sequence). CDR3 length: 15 amino acids. After removal of 5 bases from V and 7 bases from J, the junction contained 11 bases not matched to a gene. CDR3 nucleotides: TGTGCCAGTAGTCCCTCGGGACAGGGCTTCTCTGGCTACACCTTC. The encoded protein is CASSPSGQGFSGYTF.

The chain couples TRBV3-1 (or the pseudogene TRBV3-2) to TRBJ2-4; 7 positions match TRBD1. Looked up from germline, CDR1 is LGHDT and CDR2 is YNNKEL (reference sequence). The CDR3 extends over 18 amino acids. The J segment lost 2 bases and the V segment lost 1 base, leaving 11 bases of the junction unmatched. CDR3 amino acids: CASSQVRAGGVSKNIQYF. The CDR3 nucleotides read TGTGCCAGCAGCCAAGTAAGGGCAGGGGGTGTATCCAAAAACATTCAGTACTTC.

The J gene is TRBJ2-7, the V gene TRBV29-1; TRBD1 agrees at 9 bases. The CDR3 contains 13 residues. Germline loops: CDR1 SQVTM, CDR2 ANQGSEA. J gave up 6 bases and V 7 bases, and 10 bases lay outside the gene matches. The CDR3 sequence is CSGQTSTGGEQYF. DNA of the CDR3: TGCAGCGGCCAGACATCGACAGGGGGCGAGCAGTACTTC.

The chain is built from TRBV5-4 and TRBJ2-1; tentatively, D is TRBD2 (6 bases). The CDR3 spans 15 residues. The V and J ends lost 3 bases and 2 bases respectively, with 12 bases between them. CDR1 and CDR2 from the germline V gene are SGHNT and YYREEE (reference sequence). The DNA of the CDR3 is TGTGCCAGCAGCTCCGGGACTTTCGCCTACAATGAGCAGTTCTTC. Its translation: CASSSGTFAYNEQFF. Looking up the rest from reference TRBV5-4 and TRBJ2-1 gives the full variable domain: ETGVTQSPTHLIKTRGQQVTLRCSSQSGHNTVSWYQQALGQGPQFIFQYYREEENGRGNFPPRFSGLQFPNYSSELNVNALELDDSALYLCASSSGTFAYNEQFFGPGTRLTVL.

This clone was detected many times. The chain couples TRBV29-1 to TRBJ2-3, with TRBD2 identical over 13 bases. CDR1 and CDR2 (germline): SQVTM, ANQGSEA. Trimming took 2 bases from V and 2 from J; bases not matched to a gene: 10. The CDR3 contains 18 residues. The CDR3 here is CSVEIPLLAGGYTDTQYF. The CDR3 coding sequence is TGCAGCGTTGAAATCCCCCTACTAGCGGGAGGGTACACAGATACGCAGTATTTT.

This clone appeared many times. The chain is built from TRBV7-9 and TRBJ1-6; D possibly corresponds to TRBD1 (5 bases). V was pared by 2 bases and J by 8 bases, with 10 bases between. The CDR3 has 14 amino acids. Germline lookup yields CDR1 SEHNR and CDR2 FQNEAQ (reference sequence). CDR3 DNA sequence: TGTGCCAGCAGCTTACAGGGTTTGGATTCACCCCTCCACTTT. Its translation is CASSLQGLDSPLHF.

The V call is TRBV5-1, the J call TRBJ1-3; 7 positions agree with TRBD1. Germline V gene data show CDR1 as SGHRS and CDR2 as YFSETQ. V dropped 4 bases and J dropped 2; count of bases not matched to a gene: 9. The CDR3 is made up of 16 amino acids. DNA of the CDR3: TGCGCCAGCAGCCGCGAGGGACAGTGGGCTGGAAACACCATATATTTT. Its protein product is CASSREGQWAGNTIYF.

The chain has TRBV7-9 and TRBJ2-1; possibly TRBD2 for D (6 bases). The CDR3 sequence is 15 residues long. With 4 bases removed from V and 6 bases from J, the gap between germline ends came to 16 bases. Germline-derived CDR1 and CDR2 are SEHNR and FQNEAQ (reference sequence). This CDR3 reads CASSSSAGPVNEQFF. DNA for the CDR3: TGTGCCAGCAGCTCGTCGGCGGGGCCTGTCAATGAGCAGTTCTTC.

V usage is TRBV11-2 and J usage is TRBJ2-7, with 8 bases identical to TRBD1. J lost 4 bases, V lost 5 bases, and 7 bases had no gene match. The germline V gene encodes CDR1 SGHAT and CDR2 FQNNGV. This CDR3 is 14 amino acids long. CDR3 in amino acids: CASSADRVGYEQYF. In nucleotides, the CDR3 is TGTGCCAGCAGCGCGGACAGGGTCGGGTACGAGCAGTACTTC.

The chain employs TRBV19 and TRBJ1-5, with TRBD1 matching over 9 bases. The CDR3 covers 14 residues. The J segment lost 5 bases and the V segment lost 6 bases, leaving 5 bases of the junction unmatched. Germline CDR1 and CDR2: LNHDA and SQIVND (reference sequence). CDR3 in DNA: TGTGCCAGTAGACCGACAGGGGGTTATCAGCCCCAGCATTTT. Translating gives CASRPTGGYQPQHF.

The chain links TRBV5-6 to TRBJ2-5, with 8 bases lining up with TRBD1. Germline assignment: CDR1 SGHDT and CDR2 YYEEEE. The CDR3 spans 15 residues. V lost 3 bases and J lost 4; bases outside the gene matches: 8. CDR3 nucleotide sequence: TGTGCCAGCAGCTCCCGTAGCGACAGGGGAGAGACCCAGTACTTC. This encodes CASSSRSDRGETQYF.

The chain has TRBV18 and TRBJ1-2; D is unresolved. Trimming shortened V by 3 bases and J by 0 bases, and 5 bases separated the two germline ends. The germline V gene encodes CDR1 KGHSH and CDR2 LQKENI. The length of the CDR3 is 13 residues. This chain's CDR3 is CASSPTTNYGYTF. As DNA, the CDR3 is TGTGCCAGCTCACCCACAACTAACTATGGCTACACCTTC.

This clone was counted between two and nine times. The rearrangement uses TRBV11-2 and TRBJ1-2, with a weak D call TRBD1 (6 bases). The CDR3 covers 13 residues. CDR1 is SGHAT, CDR2 FQNNGV, per germline. V lost 5 bases, J lost 7 bases, and 14 bases lay in between. The CDR3 nucleotides read TGTGCCAGCAGCCCCTTTCAGGGGTTTGGCTACACCTTC. Protein sequence: CASSPFQGFGYTF.

The rearrangement uses TRBV4-3 and TRBJ2-5; D call uncertain. V gave up 2 bases and J gave up 3 bases, with 7 bases separating them. CDR3 length: 13 residues. Germline V CDR1 and CDR2: LGHNA, YSLEER. CDR3 amino acids: CASSQNFKETQYF. The CDR3 coding sequence is TGCGCCAGCAGCCAAAACTTTAAAGAGACCCAGTACTTC.

The chain joins TRBV19 to TRBJ1-6; D unresolved. Trimming stripped 4 bases from V and 10 bases from J, with 14 bases between. Germline values: CDR1 LNHDA, CDR2 SQIVND (reference sequence). The CDR3 has 14 residues. CDR3 residues: CASSNRKGGSPLHF. The CDR3, as DNA: TGTGCCAGTAGTAATCGAAAGGGAGGATCACCCCTCCACTTT.

This chain joins TRBV6-1 and TRBJ2-6, with D tentatively TRBD2 (5 bases). V dropped 6 bases and J dropped 0 bases, with 9 bases sitting between them. CDR3 length: 15 amino acids. CDR1 is MNHNS and CDR2 is SASEGT in the germline V gene. This CDR3 reads CASRREGSGANVLTF. The CDR3 coding sequence is TGTGCCAGCAGGCGAGAGGGCTCTGGGGCCAACGTCCTGACTTTC.

About this clone: Other DNA sequences in the sample encode the same CDR3. The chain has TRBV18 and TRBJ2-5; 7 positions match TRBD2. The CDR3 is 13 residues long. Germline loops: CDR1 KGHSH, CDR2 LQKENI. With V trimmed by 2 bases and J by 3 bases, 0 bases remained unmatched. Here the CDR3 DNA reads TGTGCCAGCTCACCAGGGACTAAAGAGACCCAGTACTTC. The encoded protein is CASSPGTKETQYF.

This clone was counted only a few times. The rearrangement uses TRBV5-1 and TRBJ2-7, with 11 bases lining up with TRBD1. Trimming removed 4 bases from V and 5 bases from J; junction bases left unmatched: 8. CDR1 and CDR2 from the germline V gene are SGHRS and YFSETQ. CDR3 size: 15 residues. Here the CDR3 reads CASSLGQGAVHEQYF. CDR3 DNA: TGCGCCAGCAGCCTTGGACAGGGGGCTGTCCACGAGCAGTACTTC. Supplemented by reference TRBV5-1 and TRBJ2-7, the full variable domain reads KAGVTQTPRYLIKTRGQQVTLSCSPISGHRSVSWYQQTPGQGLQFLFEYFSETQRNKGNFPGRFSGRQFSNSRSEMNVSTLELGDSALYLCASSLGQGAVHEQYFGPGTRLTVT.

This clone has more than one count but fewer than ten. The rearrangement links TRBV28 to TRBJ1-3; 9 bases line up with TRBD1. Germline V gene data show CDR1 as MDHEN and CDR2 as SYDVKM. Losses at the gene ends were 2 bases for V and 4 bases for J; bases not matched to a gene: 6. CDR3 length equals 16 residues. CDR3 in DNA: TGTGCCAGCAGTTTAGGGACAGGGATGGCGGGAAACACCATATATTTT. Encoded protein: CASSLGTGMAGNTIYF.

This clone was counted only a few times. This chain joins TRBV6-2 or TRBV6-3 and TRBJ1-1, with D tentatively TRBD1 (5 bases). The CDR3 has 15 amino acids. V was trimmed by 2 bases and J by 6 bases, leaving 16 bases between them. Per the germline V gene, CDR1 is MNHEY and CDR2 is SVGEGT. In DNA, the CDR3 is TGTGCCAGCAGTTACCAACCAGGGTTAGTCCCTGAAGCTTTCTTT. Its translation is CASSYQPGLVPEAFF.